These 31 T cell receptor beta chains originate from one sample sequenced in a study of monozygotic twins with inflammatory bowel disease. TCRdb reprocessed the 5' RACE reads; each CDR3 protein has one entry and no DNA is given. The sample features hundreds of thousands of distinct CDR3 sequences, with 5.6% in its top ten. The sequenced sample was blood. The receptors stem from a human donor with ulcerative colitis or Crohn's disease, or a healthy co-twin of an affected twin (not recorded which).

The rearrangement uses TRBV5-1 and TRBJ1-2. Germline V gives CDR1 SGHRS, CDR2 YFSETQ. The CDR3 consists of 15 residues. The CDR3 reads CASSEGGTGNYGYTF.

The chain has TRBV7-9 and TRBJ2-2. The CDR3 loop spans 16 amino acids. Germline CDR1 reads SEHNR; CDR2 reads FQNEAQ (reference sequence). CDR3 protein: CASSLALSAITGELFF.

The V call is TRBV5-1, the J call TRBJ1-1; TCRdb calls TRBD1, which cannot be checked without DNA. Germline CDR1 SGHRS, CDR2 YFSETQ. The CDR3 length is 15 residues. The CDR3 is CASSLEGPSNTEAFF.

V and J are TRBV2 and TRBJ2-3; TCRdb returns TRBD1, unconfirmable since there is no DNA. From germline, CDR1 is SNHLY and CDR2 FYNNEI. CDR3 size: 14 residues. The CDR3 protein is CASSDGGGQDTQYF. Based on the CDR3 plus reference TRBV2 and TRBJ2-3, the full variable domain is EPEVTQTPSHQVTQMGQEVILRCVPISNHLYFYWYRQILGQKVEFLVSFYNNEISEKSEIFDDQFSVERPDGSNFTLKIRSTKLEDSAMYFCASSDGGGQDTQYFGPGTRLTVL.

The rearrangement uses TRBV6-2 or TRBV6-3 and TRBJ2-7; TCRdb proposes TRBD1, but this gene call is untestable without DNA. The CDR3 runs to 15 residues. The germline V gene encodes CDR1 MNHEY and CDR2 SVGEGT. The CDR3 reads CASSYLPGRAYEQYF.

The rearrangement uses TRBV6-5 and TRBJ1-2; lacking DNA, the TRBD1 call made by TCRdb goes unchecked. Germline CDR1 MNHEY, CDR2 SVGAGI. This CDR3 has 16 amino acids. The CDR3 sequence is CASSYSIRGQGFGYTF.

The CDR3: CASSGSGRATDTQYF. The chain uses TRBV9 and TRBJ2-3; checking the TCRdb D call of TRBD2 is not possible without DNA. This CDR3 has 15 amino acids. CDR1 SGDLS and CDR2 YYNGEE come from the germline V gene.

The chain recombines TRBV4-3 with TRBJ2-1; TCRdb designates TRBD1, a call that cannot be tested without DNA. Germline V gene data show CDR1 as LGHNA and CDR2 as YSLEER. There are 15 residues in the CDR3. The CDR3 here is CASSQSGTGVDEQFF.

V gene TRBV4-2 combines with J gene TRBJ2-1; TCRdb's D call of TRBD1 is untestable without DNA. The CDR3 has 20 amino acids. Germline CDR1 is LGHNA and CDR2 is YNFKEQ. The CDR3 spells CASSQDREQGSEKYHNEQFF.

This chain uses TRBV27 with TRBJ2-3; there is no DNA to check the TCRdb D call of TRBD2. CDR1 is MNHEY and CDR2 is SMNVEV in the germline V gene (reference sequence). The CDR3 consists of 15 residues. The CDR3: CASSPPPTITDTQYF.

The V call is TRBV12-3 or TRBV12-4, the J call TRBJ1-4; checking the TCRdb D call of TRBD1 is not possible without DNA. There are 15 residues in the CDR3. CDR3 protein: CATAFRDTPGEKLFF.

This sequence joins TRBV6-5 and TRBJ2-7. Per the germline V gene, CDR1 is MNHEY and CDR2 is SVGAGI. CDR3 length: 14 amino acids. The chain's CDR3 is CASSYSGTTYEQYF.

The chain carries TRBV7-2 and TRBJ2-5. Germline values: CDR1 SGHTA, CDR2 FQGNSA. The CDR3 is 12 residues long. CDR3 loop: CASSLAGETQYF.

The chain combines TRBV24-1 with TRBJ2-3. Germline V lookup: CDR1 KGHDR, CDR2 SFDVKD. The CDR3 contains 13 residues. The CDR3 sequence: CATSFTSTDTQYF.

The chain is built from TRBV5-4 and TRBJ2-5; TCRdb picks TRBD1, but there is no DNA to check that call. Per germline, CDR1 SGHNT and CDR2 YYREEE (reference sequence). The CDR3 is 14 residues long. The CDR3 loop reads CASSLGQRQETQYF.

This chain connects TRBV28 to TRBJ2-2; there is no DNA to check the TCRdb D call of TRBD2. CDR3 length: 15 amino acids. Germline V gene sequence: CDR1 MDHEN, CDR2 SYDVKM. The CDR3 here is CASSKDPSMSGELFF.

V is TRBV20-1 and J is TRBJ1-6; without DNA, the TCRdb call of TRBD1 cannot be checked. Germline V gene data show CDR1 as DFQATT and CDR2 as SNEGSKA (reference sequence). This CDR3 spans 17 amino acids. CDR3 protein: CSAKERRRQGRNSPLHF.

This chain joins TRBV2 and TRBJ1-1; the TRBD1 assignment by TCRdb is unverifiable without DNA. Germline CDR1 is SNHLY and CDR2 is FYNNEI. There are 14 residues in the CDR3. Here the CDR3 reads CASLRGQGAFEAFF.

The chain combines TRBV10-3 with TRBJ2-7; TCRdb's D gene call, TRBD2, goes unchecked for lack of DNA. This CDR3 contains 14 residues. Germline V gene lookup returns CDR1 ENHRY and CDR2 SYGVKD. This chain's CDR3 is CAISELLAGAEQYF.

V and J are TRBV5-1 and TRBJ2-1. Germline CDR1 is SGHRS and CDR2 is YFSETQ. The CDR3 is 15 amino acids. The CDR3 protein is CASSLAGGPNNEQFF.

V usage is TRBV7-2 and J usage is TRBJ2-5; checking the TCRdb D call of TRBD1 is not possible without DNA. The CDR3 contains 15 residues. Germline CDR1 and CDR2: SGHTA and FQGNSA. This CDR3 reads CASARDPGRGETQYF.

This chain joins TRBV3-1 and TRBJ2-3; TCRdb calls TRBD1, which cannot be checked without DNA. CDR1 is LGHDT, CDR2 YNNKEL, per germline (reference sequence). The CDR3 runs to 17 residues. The CDR3 sequence: CASSHPFAQGASDTQYF.

The genes are TRBV5-5 and TRBJ2-1; lacking DNA, the TRBD2 call made by TCRdb goes unchecked. Germline-derived CDR1 and CDR2 are SGHKS and YYEKEE (reference sequence). The CDR3 contains 16 residues. The CDR3 loop reads CASIISWTSGRNEQFF.

This chain links TRBV28 with TRBJ2-7; without DNA, the TCRdb call of TRBD1 cannot be checked. The CDR3 is 15 amino acids. CDR1 MDHEN and CDR2 SYDVKM come from the germline V gene. The CDR3 sequence: CASRDRRDRWYEQYF.

The rearrangement uses TRBV28 and TRBJ1-2; absent DNA, TCRdb's TRBD1 call cannot be checked. The CDR3 totals 12 residues. Germline V lookup: CDR1 MDHEN, CDR2 SYDVKM. CDR3 protein: CASGQGDYGYTF.

The chain is built from TRBV9 and TRBJ2-6; without DNA, the TCRdb call of TRBD2 cannot be checked. The CDR3 has 17 amino acids. The germline gives CDR1 SGDLS, CDR2 YYNGEE. CDR3 protein: CASSGGLAAAGANVLTF.

This CDR3 is CASRTVQETQYF. The genes are TRBV7-9 and TRBJ2-5; TCRdb designates TRBD1, a call that cannot be tested without DNA. Germline CDR1 reads SEHNR; CDR2 reads FQNEAQ (reference sequence). CDR3 length: 12 residues. The variable domain in full, completed from reference TRBV7-9 and TRBJ2-5, reads DTGVSQNPRHKITKRGQNVTFRCDPISEHNRLYWYRQTLGQGPEFLTYFQNEAQLEKSRLLSDRFSAERPKGSFSTLEIQRTEQGDSAMYLCASRTVQETQYFGPGTRLLVL.

The chain combines TRBV7-9 with TRBJ1-2. This CDR3 has 12 amino acids. CDR1 and CDR2 (germline): SEHNR, FQNEAQ (reference sequence). CDR3 amino acids: CASSSSTDGYTF. Full variable domain (missing parts from reference TRBV7-9 and TRBJ1-2): DTGVSQNPRHKITKRGQNVTFRCDPISEHNRLYWYRQTLGQGPEFLTYFQNEAQLEKSRLLSDRFSAERPKGSFSTLEIQRTEQGDSAMYLCASSSSTDGYTFGSGTRLTVV.

The chain uses TRBV5-1 and TRBJ2-2; TCRdb's D call, TRBD1, is unchecked because there is no DNA. This CDR3 region has 15 residues. Germline V gene sequence: CDR1 SGHRS, CDR2 YFSETQ. The CDR3: CASSSGGASTGELFF.

This chain connects TRBV7-7 to TRBJ2-3; absent DNA, TCRdb's TRBD2 call cannot be checked. The length of the CDR3 is 17 residues. CDR1 is SSHAT and CDR2 is FNYEAQ in the germline V gene (reference sequence). CDR3 protein: CASSPSAASGSPDTQYF. Full variable domain (outside the CDR3, taken from reference TRBV7-7 and TRBJ2-3): GAGVSQSPRYKVTKRGQDVTLRCDPISSHATLYWYQQALGQGPEFLTYFNYEAQPDKSGLPSDRFSAERPEGSISTLTIQRTEQRDSAMYRCASSPSAASGSPDTQYFGPGTRLTVL.

This sequence joins TRBV20-1 and TRBJ2-1; TCRdb reports TRBD2, a call that lacks DNA to check it against. The V gene's germline CDR1 is DFQATT and CDR2 SNEGSKA (reference sequence). The CDR3 has 18 amino acids. CDR3 loop: CSARSRGRLAGGYNEQFF.